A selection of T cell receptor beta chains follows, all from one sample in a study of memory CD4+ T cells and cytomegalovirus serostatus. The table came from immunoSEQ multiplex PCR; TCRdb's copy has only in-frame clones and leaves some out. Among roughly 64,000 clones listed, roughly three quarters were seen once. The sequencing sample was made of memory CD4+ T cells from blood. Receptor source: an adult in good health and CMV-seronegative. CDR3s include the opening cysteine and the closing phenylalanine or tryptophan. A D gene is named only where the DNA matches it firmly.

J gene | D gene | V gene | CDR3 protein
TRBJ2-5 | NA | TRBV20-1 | CSARNRETQYF
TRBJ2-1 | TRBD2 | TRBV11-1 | CASTPLGLAGFNRNEQFF
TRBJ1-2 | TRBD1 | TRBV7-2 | CASSLGQGGGYTF
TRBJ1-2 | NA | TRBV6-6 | CASSYPGQGYTF
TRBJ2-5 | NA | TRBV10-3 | CAISRDPRETQYF
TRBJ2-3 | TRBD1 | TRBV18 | CASSGTGFADTQYF
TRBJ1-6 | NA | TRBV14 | CASSLTGVYNSPLHF
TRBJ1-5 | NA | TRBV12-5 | CASGLVESWPQHF
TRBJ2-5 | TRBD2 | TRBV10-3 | CAITNSGGAETQYF
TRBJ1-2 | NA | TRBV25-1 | CASSVEIPRGYTF